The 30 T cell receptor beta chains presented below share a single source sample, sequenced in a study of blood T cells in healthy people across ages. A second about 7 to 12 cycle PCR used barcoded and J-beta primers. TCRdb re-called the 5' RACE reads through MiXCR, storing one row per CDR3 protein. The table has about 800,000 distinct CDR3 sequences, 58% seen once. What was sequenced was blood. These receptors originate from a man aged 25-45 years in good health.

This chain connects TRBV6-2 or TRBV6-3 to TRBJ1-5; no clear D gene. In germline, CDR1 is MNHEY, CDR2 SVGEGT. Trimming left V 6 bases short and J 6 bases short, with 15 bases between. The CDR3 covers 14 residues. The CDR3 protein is CASSPVELVQPQHF. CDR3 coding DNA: TGTGCCAGCAGCCCCGTCGAGCTGGTTCAGCCCCAGCATTTT.

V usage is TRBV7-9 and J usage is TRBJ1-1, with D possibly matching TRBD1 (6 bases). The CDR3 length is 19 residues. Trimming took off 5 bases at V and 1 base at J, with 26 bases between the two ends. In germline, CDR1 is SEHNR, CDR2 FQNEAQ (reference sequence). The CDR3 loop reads CASSHLRGTQAARNTEAFF. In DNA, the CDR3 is TGTGCCAGCAGCCATCTGCGAGGGACACAGGCGGCTCGGAACACTGAAGCTTTCTTT. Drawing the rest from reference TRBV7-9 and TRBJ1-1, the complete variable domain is DTGVSQNPRHKITKRGQNVTFRCDPISEHNRLYWYRQTLGQGPEFLTYFQNEAQLEKSRLLSDRFSAERPKGSFSTLEIQRTEQGDSAMYLCASSHLRGTQAARNTEAFFGQGTRLTVV.

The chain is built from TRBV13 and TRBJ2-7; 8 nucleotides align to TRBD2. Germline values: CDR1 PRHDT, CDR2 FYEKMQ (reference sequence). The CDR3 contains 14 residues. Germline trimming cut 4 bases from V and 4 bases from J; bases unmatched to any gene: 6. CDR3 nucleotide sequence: TGTGCCAGCAGCTCCGGGGGGGCCGAATACGAGCAGTACTTC. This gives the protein CASSSGGAEYEQYF. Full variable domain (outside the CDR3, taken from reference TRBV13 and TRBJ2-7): AAGVIQSPRHLIKEKRETATLKCYPIPRHDTVYWYQQGPGQDPQFLISFYEKMQSDKGSIPDRFSAQQFSDYHSELNMSSLELGDSALYFCASSSGGAEYEQYFGPGTRLTVT.

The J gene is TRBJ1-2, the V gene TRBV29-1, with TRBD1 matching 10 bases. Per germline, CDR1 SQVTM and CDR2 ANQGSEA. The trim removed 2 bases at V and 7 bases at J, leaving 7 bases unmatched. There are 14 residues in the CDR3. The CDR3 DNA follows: TGCAGCGTTGAACAGGGACAGGGGCTTGGTGGCTACACCTTC. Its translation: CSVEQGQGLGGYTF.

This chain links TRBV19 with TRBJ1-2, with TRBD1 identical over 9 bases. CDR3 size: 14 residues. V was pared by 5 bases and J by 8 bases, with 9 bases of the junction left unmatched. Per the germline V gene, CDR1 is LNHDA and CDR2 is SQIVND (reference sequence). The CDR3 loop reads CASSQPGQGGGYTF. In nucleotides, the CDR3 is TGTGCCAGTAGTCAACCGGGACAGGGCGGAGGCTACACCTTC.

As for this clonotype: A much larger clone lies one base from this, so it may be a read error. For the CDR3, the DNA is TGTGCCAGCAGCCGGGACACAGAATCTTGCGAGCAGTACTTC. Translation gives CASSRDTESCEQYF. The V and J genes are TRBV4-2 and TRBJ2-4; D perhaps matches TRBD1 (6 bases). The closer fit of TRBJ2-7 to the DNA end suggests the J call may be wrong. CDR1 is LGHNA, CDR2 YNFKEQ, per germline. The CDR3 loop spans 14 amino acids.

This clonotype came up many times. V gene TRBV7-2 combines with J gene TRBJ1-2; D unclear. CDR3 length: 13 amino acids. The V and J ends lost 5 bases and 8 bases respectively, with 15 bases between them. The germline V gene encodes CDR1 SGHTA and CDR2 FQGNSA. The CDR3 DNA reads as TGTGCCAGCAGCCCTGGAATTCTAGGAGGCTACACCTTC. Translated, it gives CASSPGILGGYTF.

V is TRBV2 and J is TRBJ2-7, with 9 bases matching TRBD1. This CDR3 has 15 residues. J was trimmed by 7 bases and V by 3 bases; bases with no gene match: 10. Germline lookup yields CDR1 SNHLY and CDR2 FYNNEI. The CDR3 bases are TGTGCCAGCAGTGACCCGACAGGGGGACTGGGGGAGCAGTACTTC. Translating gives CASSDPTGGLGEQYF.

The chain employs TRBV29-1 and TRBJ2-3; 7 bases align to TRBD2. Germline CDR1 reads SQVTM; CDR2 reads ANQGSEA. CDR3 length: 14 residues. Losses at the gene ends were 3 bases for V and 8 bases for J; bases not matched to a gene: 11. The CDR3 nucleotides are TGCAGCGTTGACGGAGGAGGGACGGGAGGTACGCAGTATTTT. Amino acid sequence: CSVDGGGTGGTQYF.

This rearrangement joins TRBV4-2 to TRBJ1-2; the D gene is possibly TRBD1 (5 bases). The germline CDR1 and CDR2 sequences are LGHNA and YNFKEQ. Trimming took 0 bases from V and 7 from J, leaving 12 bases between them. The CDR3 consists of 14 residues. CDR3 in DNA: TGTGCCAGCAGCCAAGATGAGGGGTTAGGTGGCTACACCTTC. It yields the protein CASSQDEGLGGYTF.

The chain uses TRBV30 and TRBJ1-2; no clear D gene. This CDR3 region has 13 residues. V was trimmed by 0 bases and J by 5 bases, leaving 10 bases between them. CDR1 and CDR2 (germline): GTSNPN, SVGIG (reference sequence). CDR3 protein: CAWSVQLGYGYTF. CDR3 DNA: TGTGCCTGGAGTGTACAGCTAGGGTATGGCTACACCTTC. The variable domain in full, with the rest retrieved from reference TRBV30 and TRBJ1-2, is SQTIHQWPATLVQPVGSPLSLECTVEGTSNPNLYWYRQAAGRGLQLLFYSVGIGQISSEVPQNLSASRPQDRQFILSSKKLLLSDSGFYLCAWSVQLGYGYTFGSGTRLTVV.

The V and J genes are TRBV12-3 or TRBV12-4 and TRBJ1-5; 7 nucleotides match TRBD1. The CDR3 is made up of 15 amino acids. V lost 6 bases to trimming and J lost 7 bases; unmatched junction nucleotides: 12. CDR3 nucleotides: TGTGCCAGCAGCCCAGTCAGGGGGGGTGGGCAGCCCCAGCATTTT. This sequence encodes CASSPVRGGGQPQHF.

CDR3 loop: CASSEVAAPQYF. DNA of the CDR3: TGCGCCAGCAGCGAAGTAGCAGCTCCGCAGTATTTT. This chain uses TRBV5-1 with TRBJ2-3; D unclear. The CDR3 loop spans 12 amino acids. The germline gives CDR1 SGHRS, CDR2 YFSETQ. The V end was cut by 4 bases, the J end by 10 bases, with 13 bases between.

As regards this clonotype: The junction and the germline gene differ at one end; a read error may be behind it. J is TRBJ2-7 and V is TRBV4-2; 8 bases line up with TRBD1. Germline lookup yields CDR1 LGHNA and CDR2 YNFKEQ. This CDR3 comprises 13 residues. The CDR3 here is CTSSQGATYEQYF. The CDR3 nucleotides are TGTACCAGCAGCCAGGGGGCTACCTACGAGCAGTACTTC.

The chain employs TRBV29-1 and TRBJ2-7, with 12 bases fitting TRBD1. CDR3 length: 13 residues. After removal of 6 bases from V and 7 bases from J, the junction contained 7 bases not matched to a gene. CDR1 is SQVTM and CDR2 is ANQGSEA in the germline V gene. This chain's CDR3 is CSVPGQGAGEQYF. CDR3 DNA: TGCAGCGTCCCGGGACAGGGGGCTGGTGAGCAGTACTTC.

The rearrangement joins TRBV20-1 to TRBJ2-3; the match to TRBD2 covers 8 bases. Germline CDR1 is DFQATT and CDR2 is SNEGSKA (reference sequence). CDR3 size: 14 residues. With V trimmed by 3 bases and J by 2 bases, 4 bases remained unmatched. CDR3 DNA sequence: TGCAGTGCTAGTGGGCGGGGGGACACAGATACGCAGTATTTT. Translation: CSASGRGDTDTQYF.

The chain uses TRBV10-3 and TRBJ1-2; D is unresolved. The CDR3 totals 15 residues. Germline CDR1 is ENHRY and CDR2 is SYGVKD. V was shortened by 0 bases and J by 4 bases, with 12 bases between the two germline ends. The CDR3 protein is CAISESRTTSYGYTF. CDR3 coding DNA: TGTGCCATCAGTGAGTCCAGGACTACCTCCTATGGCTACACCTTC.

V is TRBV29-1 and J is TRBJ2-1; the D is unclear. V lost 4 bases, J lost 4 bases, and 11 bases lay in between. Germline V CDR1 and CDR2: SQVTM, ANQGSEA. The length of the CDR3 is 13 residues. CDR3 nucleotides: TGCAGCGTTGCTCCAGGCCTATACAATGAGCAGTTCTTC. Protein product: CSVAPGLYNEQFF.

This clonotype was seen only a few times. The CDR3 protein is CASSPGRLDLWNTGELFF. CDR3 coding DNA: TGCGCCAGCAGCCCCGGAAGACTAGACTTATGGAACACCGGGGAGCTGTTTTTT. This chain uses TRBV5-1 with TRBJ2-2, with D possibly TRBD2 on 6 matching bases. Looked up from germline, CDR1 is SGHRS and CDR2 is YFSETQ. The V end was cut by 4 bases, the J end by 1 base, with 20 bases between. This CDR3 has 18 amino acids. The full variable domain, in which reference TRBV5-1 and TRBJ2-2 provide the parts outside the CDR3, is KAGVTQTPRYLIKTRGQQVTLSCSPISGHRSVSWYQQTPGQGLQFLFEYFSETQRNKGNFPGRFSGRQFSNSRSEMNVSTLELGDSALYLCASSPGRLDLWNTGELFFGEGSRLTVL.

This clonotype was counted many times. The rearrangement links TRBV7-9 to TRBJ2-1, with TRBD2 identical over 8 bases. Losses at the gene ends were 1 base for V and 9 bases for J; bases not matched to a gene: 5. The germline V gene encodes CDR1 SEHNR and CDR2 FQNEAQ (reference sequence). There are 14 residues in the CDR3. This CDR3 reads CASSLDPGGLEQFF. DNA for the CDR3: TGTGCCAGCAGCTTAGATCCGGGGGGGCTTGAGCAGTTCTTC.

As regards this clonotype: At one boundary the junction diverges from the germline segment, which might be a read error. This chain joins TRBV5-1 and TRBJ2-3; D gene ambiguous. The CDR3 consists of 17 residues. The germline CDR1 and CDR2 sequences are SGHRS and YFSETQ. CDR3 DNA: TGCGCCAGCGGCTTGGTCCCAGCGTCTTTTAGCACAGATACGCAGTATTTT. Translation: CASGLVPASFSTDTQYF.

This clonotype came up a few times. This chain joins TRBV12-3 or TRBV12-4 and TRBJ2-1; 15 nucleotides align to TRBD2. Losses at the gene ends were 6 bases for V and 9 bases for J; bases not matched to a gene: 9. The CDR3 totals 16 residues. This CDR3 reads CASRSGLAGGLAEQFF. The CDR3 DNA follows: TGTGCCAGCAGGTCAGGACTAGCGGGGGGGCTTGCTGAGCAGTTCTTC.

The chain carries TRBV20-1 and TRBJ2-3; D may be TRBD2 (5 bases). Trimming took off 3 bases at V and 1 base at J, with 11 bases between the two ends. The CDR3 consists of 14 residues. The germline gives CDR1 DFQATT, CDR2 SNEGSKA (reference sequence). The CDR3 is CSASPLAGTDTQYF. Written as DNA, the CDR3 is TGCAGTGCTAGTCCCCTAGCAGGCACAGATACGCAGTATTTT.

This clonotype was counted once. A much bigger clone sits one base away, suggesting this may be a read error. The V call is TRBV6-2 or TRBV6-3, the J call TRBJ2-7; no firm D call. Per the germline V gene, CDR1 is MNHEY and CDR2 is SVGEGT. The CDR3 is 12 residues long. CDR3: CASSWNSDEQYF. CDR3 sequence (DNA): TGTGCCAGCAGTTGGAACTCCGACGAGCAGTACTTC.

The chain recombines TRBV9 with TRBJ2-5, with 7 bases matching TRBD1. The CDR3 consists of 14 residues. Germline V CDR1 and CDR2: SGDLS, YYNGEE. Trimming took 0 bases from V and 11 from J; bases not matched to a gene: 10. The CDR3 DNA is TGTGCCAGCAGCGTAGCTCTCCAGGGGGTTATTCAGTACTTC. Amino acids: CASSVALQGVIQYF. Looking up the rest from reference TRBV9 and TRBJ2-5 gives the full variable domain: DSGVTQTPKHLITATGQRVTLRCSPRSGDLSVYWYQQSLDQGLQFLIQYYNGEERAKGNILERFSAQQFPDLHSELNLSSLELGDSALYFCASSVALQGVIQYFGPGTRLLVL.

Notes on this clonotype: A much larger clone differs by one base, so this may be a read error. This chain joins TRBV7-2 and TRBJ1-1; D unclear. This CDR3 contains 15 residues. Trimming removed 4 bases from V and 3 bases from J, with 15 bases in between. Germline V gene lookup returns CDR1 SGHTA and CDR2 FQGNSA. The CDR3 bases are TGTGCCAGCAGCTGCATAGCAACAACGGACACTGAAGCTTTCTTT. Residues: CASSCIATTDTEAFF.

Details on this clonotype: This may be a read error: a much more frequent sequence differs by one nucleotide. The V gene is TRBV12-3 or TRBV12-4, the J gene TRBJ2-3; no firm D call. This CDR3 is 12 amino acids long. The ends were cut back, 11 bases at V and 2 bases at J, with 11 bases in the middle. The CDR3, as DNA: TGTGCCTGCAACGGAGTCACAGATACGCAGTATTTT. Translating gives CACNGVTDTQYF.

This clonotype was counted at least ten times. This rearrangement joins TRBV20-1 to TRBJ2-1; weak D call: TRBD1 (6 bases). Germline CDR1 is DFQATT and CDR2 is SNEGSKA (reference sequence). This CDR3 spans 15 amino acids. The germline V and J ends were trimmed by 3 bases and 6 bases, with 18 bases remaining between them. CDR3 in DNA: TGCAGTGCTAGTCGACCCAGGGGCCAACTCAATGAGCAGTTCTTC. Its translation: CSASRPRGQLNEQFF.

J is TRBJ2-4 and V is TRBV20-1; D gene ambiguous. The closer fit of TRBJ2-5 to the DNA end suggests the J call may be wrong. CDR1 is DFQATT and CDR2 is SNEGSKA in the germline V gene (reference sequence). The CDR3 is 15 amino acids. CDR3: CSASRASGGQETQYF. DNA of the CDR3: TGCAGTGCTAGTAGGGCATCCGGTGGGCAAGAGACCCAGTACTTC.

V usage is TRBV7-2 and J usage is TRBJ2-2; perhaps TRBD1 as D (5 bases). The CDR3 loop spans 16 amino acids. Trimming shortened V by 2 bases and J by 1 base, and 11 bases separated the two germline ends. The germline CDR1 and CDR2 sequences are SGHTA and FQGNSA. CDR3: CASSLWGGGNTGELFF. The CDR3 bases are TGTGCCAGCAGCTTATGGGGCGGCGGGAACACCGGGGAGCTGTTTTTT.